The rows below give T cell receptor beta chains drawn from one sample of a study of shared clonotypes between healthy human individuals. Sequencing was performed with immunoSEQ multiplex PCR; in TCRdb, only in-frame clones are kept and a portion is missing. Seen here are about 600,000 clones, more than 95% observed once, and the top ten hold around 0.057%. Input material: naive CD4+ T cells sorted from blood. The source of these receptors is a woman in her 30s in good health. The conserved cysteine and the conserved F or W are not part of the CDR3 here. Fields, in order: D gene, J gene, V gene, clone size, CDR3 protein. A D gene is named only where the DNA matches it firmly. Clone size is given for some rows only: seen once, a few or many times, or a class if the clone is expanded.

d_call: NA
j_call: TRBJ2-5
v_call: TRBV19
clone_size: NA
cdr3_aa: ASSLVSGETQY

d_call: TRBD1
j_call: TRBJ2-5
v_call: TRBV6-5
clone_size: NA
cdr3_aa: ATSTGQETQY

d_call: NA
j_call: TRBJ2-7
v_call: TRBV12-2
clone_size: NA
cdr3_aa: ASRLRGAGTPVSYEQY

d_call: NA
j_call: TRBJ2-6
v_call: TRBV27
clone_size: once
cdr3_aa: ASTHYPGYSGANVLT

d_call: NA
j_call: TRBJ1-2
v_call: TRBV14
clone_size: NA
cdr3_aa: ASSRLSIAGYT

d_call: TRBD2
j_call: TRBJ2-7
v_call: TRBV6-5
clone_size: once
cdr3_aa: ASRGTSASYEQY

d_call: NA
j_call: TRBJ2-2
v_call: TRBV7-3
clone_size: NA
cdr3_aa: ASSRYRGRNTGELF

d_call: TRBD2
j_call: TRBJ2-1
v_call: TRBV7-6
clone_size: NA
cdr3_aa: ASSSSGIVEDEQF

d_call: TRBD2
j_call: TRBJ2-7
v_call: TRBV18
clone_size: once
cdr3_aa: ASSPGLEKYEQY

d_call: NA
j_call: TRBJ2-7
v_call: TRBV7-2
clone_size: NA
cdr3_aa: ASSFSTGAYEQY

d_call: NA
j_call: TRBJ2-5
v_call: TRBV11-1
clone_size: NA
cdr3_aa: ASSSSLGGETQY

d_call: NA
j_call: TRBJ1-5
v_call: TRBV2
clone_size: once
cdr3_aa: ASRLGLNQPQH

d_call: TRBD1
j_call: NA
v_call: TRBV7-2
clone_size: NA
cdr3_aa: ASSSPGQGSREQY

d_call: TRBD1
j_call: TRBJ2-7
v_call: TRBV5-6
clone_size: NA
cdr3_aa: ASSLRHLQGAAEQY

d_call: TRBD2
j_call: TRBJ2-5
v_call: TRBV28
clone_size: NA
cdr3_aa: ASSFRPGTSGSRETQY

d_call: NA
j_call: TRBJ1-2
v_call: TRBV6-1
clone_size: NA
cdr3_aa: ASSEVGMYGYT

d_call: NA
j_call: TRBJ1-5
v_call: TRBV5-1
clone_size: NA
cdr3_aa: ASSAGGNQPQH

d_call: TRBD1
j_call: TRBJ2-1
v_call: TRBV6-4
clone_size: NA
cdr3_aa: ASRSTGGEQF

d_call: NA
j_call: TRBJ1-1
v_call: TRBV25-1
clone_size: NA
cdr3_aa: ASSDSGHPNTEAF

d_call: TRBD1
j_call: TRBJ1-5
v_call: TRBV28
clone_size: NA
cdr3_aa: ASSLPGQLISNQPQH

d_call: TRBD2
j_call: TRBJ2-1
v_call: TRBV5-4
clone_size: NA
cdr3_aa: ASSPGTSGKGEQF

d_call: NA
j_call: TRBJ1-2
v_call: TRBV2
clone_size: NA
cdr3_aa: ASSLGRGGYT

d_call: TRBD2
j_call: TRBJ2-5
v_call: TRBV5-1
clone_size: NA
cdr3_aa: ASNPVAGDRETQY

d_call: TRBD2
j_call: TRBJ2-1
v_call: TRBV5-4
clone_size: NA
cdr3_aa: ASSLAGGHNEQF

d_call: TRBD2
j_call: TRBJ2-1
v_call: TRBV27
clone_size: NA
cdr3_aa: ASSFSGISYNEQF

d_call: TRBD1
j_call: TRBJ2-7
v_call: TRBV5-4
clone_size: NA
cdr3_aa: ASSAGQGFPSYEQY

d_call: NA
j_call: TRBJ2-4
v_call: TRBV5-1
clone_size: once
cdr3_aa: ASSPGLLGDIQY

d_call: TRBD1
j_call: TRBJ1-5
v_call: TRBV28
clone_size: NA
cdr3_aa: ASSPRQGLRPQH

d_call: TRBD1
j_call: TRBJ1-2
v_call: TRBV28
clone_size: NA
cdr3_aa: ASSGGQGNYGYT

d_call: TRBD2
j_call: TRBJ2-3
v_call: TRBV19
clone_size: NA
cdr3_aa: ASSSFSGKIDTQY

d_call: NA
j_call: TRBJ2-3
v_call: TRBV5-1
clone_size: NA
cdr3_aa: ASSLEQPGLGDTQY

d_call: NA
j_call: TRBJ2-5
v_call: TRBV11-2
clone_size: NA
cdr3_aa: ASSLSRGGETQY

d_call: TRBD2
j_call: TRBJ2-2
v_call: TRBV6-1
clone_size: NA
cdr3_aa: ASRAGLEDTGELF

d_call: NA
j_call: TRBJ2-7
v_call: TRBV7-9
clone_size: NA
cdr3_aa: ASSLGTALSYEQY

d_call: TRBD1
j_call: TRBJ2-2
v_call: TRBV28
clone_size: NA
cdr3_aa: ASSTVGTGNTGELF

d_call: NA
j_call: TRBJ2-5
v_call: TRBV28
clone_size: NA
cdr3_aa: ASSFSSAAQY

d_call: TRBD1
j_call: TRBJ1-1
v_call: TRBV5-1
clone_size: once
cdr3_aa: ASSRPGQQAF

d_call: NA
j_call: TRBJ2-1
v_call: TRBV7-3
clone_size: NA
cdr3_aa: ASSLSGNEQF

d_call: NA
j_call: TRBJ1-1
v_call: TRBV27
clone_size: NA
cdr3_aa: ASSPAALSKMNTEAF

d_call: NA
j_call: TRBJ1-4
v_call: TRBV18
clone_size: NA
cdr3_aa: ASSRAGAGGEKLF

d_call: NA
j_call: TRBJ2-7
v_call: TRBV5-4
clone_size: NA
cdr3_aa: ASSLGTGYEQY

d_call: NA
j_call: TRBJ2-1
v_call: TRBV27
clone_size: NA
cdr3_aa: ASSSYLATKQF

d_call: NA
j_call: TRBJ2-7
v_call: TRBV4-1
clone_size: NA
cdr3_aa: ASSQGGLNSYEQY

d_call: TRBD2
j_call: TRBJ2-2
v_call: TRBV5-1
clone_size: NA
cdr3_aa: ASSLTTSGRRLGAGELF

d_call: NA
j_call: TRBJ2-7
v_call: TRBV30
clone_size: NA
cdr3_aa: AWSRADTLEQY

d_call: NA
j_call: TRBJ2-7
v_call: TRBV7-9
clone_size: NA
cdr3_aa: ASSLAAASEAYEQY

d_call: NA
j_call: TRBJ1-5
v_call: TRBV28
clone_size: NA
cdr3_aa: ASSLSPREKSNQPQH

d_call: NA
j_call: TRBJ2-7
v_call: TRBV28
clone_size: NA
cdr3_aa: ASSSDQGIDEQY

d_call: NA
j_call: TRBJ2-2
v_call: TRBV5-4
clone_size: NA
cdr3_aa: ASSLGGGTVGELF

d_call: TRBD1
j_call: TRBJ2-7
v_call: TRBV5-5
clone_size: NA
cdr3_aa: ASSLGQGALREQY

d_call: NA
j_call: TRBJ2-7
v_call: TRBV23-1
clone_size: NA
cdr3_aa: ASSLVGQY